Listed below are T cell receptor beta chains from one sample, sequenced in a study of blood T cells in healthy people across ages. Each CDR3 protein is one row after TCRdb ran MiXCR on the 5' RACE reads. The sample lists roughly 1,800,000 distinct CDR3 sequences; roughly 50% were seen once. Material for sequencing was blood. All receptors come from a woman in her thirties or forties in good health. The CDR3 runs from the conserved cysteine through the conserved F or W. The D gene is left open where the match is weak. Size values are once, few and many counts, or a class for expanded clones, and some rows have none.

cdr3_nt,cdr3_aa,d_call,clone_size,v_call,j_call
TGCAGCGAACGACTAGCGGGGTGCCACGAGCAGTACTTC,CSERLAGCHEQYF,TRBD2,.,TRBV29-1,TRBJ2-7
TGCGCCAGCAGCCATAGAGGGGACAGGGAGAAACTGATTTTT,CASSHRGDREKLIF,TRBD1,.,TRBV4-3,TRBJ1-4
TGTGCCAGCAGTTCCACAGGGAGGAAGACCAAAAACATTCAGTACTTC,CASSSTGRKTKNIQYF,.,.,TRBV12-3/TRBV12-4,TRBJ2-4
TGTGCCAGCAGCAATTACAGGGTCCCTAACTATGGCTACACCTTC,CASSNYRVPNYGYTF,.,few,TRBV21-1,TRBJ1-2
TGTGCTACCTCACAAGGGTACCACACAGATACGCAGTATTTT,CATSQGYHTDTQYF,.,.,TRBV12-5,TRBJ2-3
TGCGCCAGCAGCCAAGGTAGACAGAGCCTCACAGATACGCAGTATTTT,CASSQGRQSLTDTQYF,.,few,TRBV4-3,TRBJ2-3
TGTGCCAGCAGTAGTGCCCAGCCACTCTATGGCTACACCTTC,CASSSAQPLYGYTF,.,.,TRBV6-1,TRBJ1-2
TGTGCCAGCAACTCCGGGACCGTCGAGCAGTACTTC,CASNSGTVEQYF,.,.,TRBV28,TRBJ2-7
TGTGCCAGCAGTCACAGGGGACGGGTAGCTAACTATGGCTACACCTTC,CASSHRGRVANYGYTF,TRBD1,few,TRBV12-3/TRBV12-4,TRBJ1-2
TGCAGTGCTAGGGGAGGGGGGGGAGCAGATACGCAGTATTTT,CSARGGGGADTQYF,.,many,TRBV20-1,TRBJ2-3
TGTGCCAGCAGTTTATCGAAGGCAGCCCTCAACAATGAGCAGTTCTTC,CASSLSKAALNNEQFF,.,.,TRBV27,TRBJ2-1
TGTGCCAGCAGCTTAGGTAGCGGGGTGTACCAAGAGACCCAGTACTTC,CASSLGSGVYQETQYF,TRBD2,.,TRBV7-2,TRBJ2-5
TGTGCCAGCAGCAAATCGGTCCCAGATACGCAGTATTTT,CASSKSVPDTQYF,.,.,TRBV21-1,TRBJ2-3
TGTGCCACCCCTCCGGAGGGAGTTGACGAGCAGTACTTC,CATPPEGVDEQYF,.,.,TRBV15,TRBJ2-7
TGTGCCAGCAGCTTAGCAGGGACAGGGCCCATTTTGGGCAATCAGCCCCAGCATTTT,CASSLAGTGPILGNQPQHF,TRBD1,.,TRBV7-2,TRBJ1-5
TGCAGCGTTGAGGCAGGGTTGGGCGGCTACACCTTC,CSVEAGLGGYTF,.,.,TRBV29-1,TRBJ1-2
TGCGCCAGCAGCTTGCCCTCAGAGAATGAGCAGTTCTTC,CASSLPSENEQFF,.,few,TRBV5-1,TRBJ2-1
TGCAGTGCTGGGGGGACAGGAGCGTACCAAGAGACCCAGTACTTC,CSAGGTGAYQETQYF,TRBD1,few,TRBV20-1,TRBJ2-5
TGTGCCAGCAGCGTGACGGGACAGAACTATGGCTACACCTTC,CASSVTGQNYGYTF,TRBD1,.,TRBV7-2,TRBJ1-2